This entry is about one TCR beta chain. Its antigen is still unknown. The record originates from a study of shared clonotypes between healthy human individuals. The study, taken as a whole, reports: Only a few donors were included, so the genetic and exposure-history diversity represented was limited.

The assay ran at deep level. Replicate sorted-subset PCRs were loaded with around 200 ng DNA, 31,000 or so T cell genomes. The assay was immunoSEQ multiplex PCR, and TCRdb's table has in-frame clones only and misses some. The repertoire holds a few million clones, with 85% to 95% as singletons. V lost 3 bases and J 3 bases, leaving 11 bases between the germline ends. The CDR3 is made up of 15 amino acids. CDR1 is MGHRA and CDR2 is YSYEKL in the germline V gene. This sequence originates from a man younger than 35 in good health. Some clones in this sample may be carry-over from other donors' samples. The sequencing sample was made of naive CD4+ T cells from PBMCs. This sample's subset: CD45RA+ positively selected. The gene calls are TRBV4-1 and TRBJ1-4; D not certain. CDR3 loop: CASSQGYVANEKLFF. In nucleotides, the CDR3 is TGCGCCAGCAGCCAGGGGTATGTGGCTAATGAAAAACTGTTTTTT.